Following are 19 T cell receptor beta chains from one sample sequenced in a study of blood T cell repertoires in COVID-19. Assay: immunoSEQ multiplex PCR; the TCRdb copy retains only in-frame clones and omits some. Of fewer than 200,000 clones detected, approximately 81% appear once; the ten largest clones hold approximately 1.1%. The sample comprised peripheral blood. The receptors come from a man between 40 and 49 years old with acute or convalescent COVID-19.

The chain is built from TRBV7-2 and TRBJ2-3, with a possible D match to TRBD2 (5 bases). Germline V gene lookup returns CDR1 SGHTA and CDR2 FQGNSA. V was pared by 1 base and J by 5 bases, with 13 bases between. The CDR3 has 15 residues. The chain's CDR3 is CASSLVTTALDTQYF. The DNA for the CDR3 is TGTGCCAGCAGCTTAGTGACTACCGCCCTAGATACGCAGTATTTT.

The V and J genes are TRBV11-2 and TRBJ1-2, with 7 bases lining up with TRBD1. Germline values: CDR1 SGHAT, CDR2 FQNNGV. There are 14 residues in the CDR3. The trim removed 3 bases at V and 5 bases at J, leaving 6 bases unmatched. The CDR3 bases are TGTGCCAGCAGCTTCCGGGACAGCCAGTATGGCTACACCTTC. As protein: CASSFRDSQYGYTF. Looking up the rest from reference TRBV11-2 and TRBJ1-2 gives the full variable domain: EAGVAQSPRYKIIEKRQSVAFWCNPISGHATLYWYQQILGQGPKLLIQFQNNGVVDDSQLPKDRFSAERLKGVDSTLKIQPAKLEDSAVYLCASSFRDSQYGYTFGSGTRLTVV.

The genes are TRBV6-2 or TRBV6-3 and TRBJ2-3, with TRBD1 matching 9 bases. The CDR3 spans 17 residues. With V trimmed by 6 bases and J by 4 bases, 14 bases remained unmatched. Germline V gene data show CDR1 as MNHEY and CDR2 as SVGEGT. The CDR3 DNA is TGTGCCAGCAGCCCACTCGATACACAGGGGGCGGCAGATACGCAGTATTTT. As protein: CASSPLDTQGAADTQYF.

A remark on this clone: Other DNA sequences in this sample translate to the same CDR3. V and J are TRBV4-3 and TRBJ2-3; 11 bases agree with TRBD2. V lost 0 bases, J lost 3 bases, and 5 bases stayed unmatched. The CDR3 spans 17 residues. CDR1 LGHNA and CDR2 YSLEER come from the germline V gene. As DNA, the CDR3 is TGCGCCAGCAGCCAAGACCTAGCGGGGGGAGGGACAGATACGCAGTATTTT. Translating it yields CASSQDLAGGGTDTQYF.

The rearrangement joins TRBV5-1 to TRBJ2-5, with TRBD1 identical over 11 bases. Germline V gene sequence: CDR1 SGHRS, CDR2 YFSETQ. The trim removed 0 bases at V and 4 bases at J, leaving 5 bases unmatched. The CDR3 covers 16 residues. CDR3 sequence (DNA): TGCGCCAGCAGCTTGGTTCTCGGGACAGGGGGAGAGACCCAGTACTTC. Its translation: CASSLVLGTGGETQYF. Based on the CDR3 plus reference TRBV5-1 and TRBJ2-5, the full variable domain is KAGVTQTPRYLIKTRGQQVTLSCSPISGHRSVSWYQQTPGQGLQFLFEYFSETQRNKGNFPGRFSGRQFSNSRSEMNVSTLELGDSALYLCASSLVLGTGGETQYFGPGTRLLVL.

This chain connects TRBV4-2 to TRBJ1-6; the D gene is possibly TRBD1 (6 bases). Trimming stripped 0 bases from V and 1 base from J, with 16 bases between. CDR1 is LGHNA and CDR2 is YNFKEQ in the germline V gene. The CDR3 contains 19 residues. The CDR3 protein is CASSQEPAGETSYNSPLHF. The CDR3, as DNA: TGTGCCAGCAGCCAAGAACCCGCAGGGGAGACATCCTATAATTCACCCCTCCACTTT.

The chain couples TRBV28 to TRBJ1-1, with D perhaps TRBD1 (5 bases). This CDR3 comprises 12 residues. Trimming shortened V by 2 bases and J by 10 bases, and 11 bases separated the two germline ends. Germline V CDR1 and CDR2: MDHEN, SYDVKM. The CDR3 loop reads CASSLHQGRAFF. DNA for the CDR3: TGTGCCAGCAGTTTACACCAGGGCCGAGCTTTCTTT.

The chain couples TRBV27 to TRBJ1-1; TRBD1 might be the D (5 bases). This CDR3 is 13 amino acids long. V lost 7 bases and J lost 7, with 16 bases in between. CDR1 is MNHEY, CDR2 SMNVEV, per germline (reference sequence). The CDR3 here is CASTPAPDSEAFF. Written as DNA, the CDR3 is TGTGCCAGCACCCCCGCCCCAGACAGTGAAGCTTTCTTT.

This sequence joins TRBV6-6 and TRBJ1-5; no reliable D call. CDR1 and CDR2 (germline): MNHNY, SVGAGI (reference sequence). The CDR3 has 12 amino acids. CDR3 nucleotides: TGTGGGGGAGGGAGTGGCAATCAGCCCCAGCATTTT. It translates to CGGGSGNQPQHF.

This chain connects TRBV6-5 to TRBJ2-5, with 12 bases aligning to TRBD2. V lost 5 bases, J lost 4 bases, and 5 bases stayed unmatched. CDR1 is MNHEY and CDR2 is SVGAGI in the germline V gene. The CDR3 extends over 15 amino acids. CDR3 amino acids: CASSLAGGRVETQYF. The CDR3 DNA sequence: TGTGCCAGCAGTCTAGCGGGGGGGCGGGTAGAGACCCAGTACTTC.

Here the CDR3 reads CASSLRDRDYNEQFF. The CDR3 bases are TGTGCCAGCAGCCTCCGGGACAGGGACTACAATGAGCAGTTCTTC. The gene calls are TRBV7-3 and TRBJ2-1, with 9 bases identical to TRBD1. Germline CDR1 and CDR2: SGHTA and FQGTGA. V lost 5 bases, J lost 3 bases, and 5 bases stayed unmatched. The CDR3 has 15 amino acids.

This chain joins TRBV5-1 and TRBJ2-1; TRBD1 agrees at 7 bases. V shed 0 bases, J shed 2 bases, and the junction held 5 bases outside the gene matches. The germline V gene has CDR1 SGHRS and CDR2 YFSETQ. This CDR3 contains 16 residues. Written as DNA, the CDR3 is TGCGCCAGCAGCTTGGATATCGGGACAGCCTACAATGAGCAGTTCTTC. Its translation: CASSLDIGTAYNEQFF. The whole variable domain, remainder taken from reference TRBV5-1 and TRBJ2-1, is KAGVTQTPRYLIKTRGQQVTLSCSPISGHRSVSWYQQTPGQGLQFLFEYFSETQRNKGNFPGRFSGRQFSNSRSEMNVSTLELGDSALYLCASSLDIGTAYNEQFFGPGTRLTVL.

The chain recombines TRBV5-1 with TRBJ1-1; perhaps TRBD1 as D (6 bases). The CDR3 has 17 amino acids. V lost 4 bases, J lost 0 bases, and 19 bases lay in between. Germline assignment: CDR1 SGHRS and CDR2 YFSETQ. DNA of the CDR3: TGCGCCAGCAGCCCACGTGGCGGACAGACAATGAACACTGAAGCTTTCTTT. This translates into CASSPRGGQTMNTEAFF.

The chain combines TRBV6-2 or TRBV6-3 with TRBJ1-6; the D is unclear. Germline CDR1 and CDR2: MNHEY and SVGEGT. This CDR3 is built from 18 residues. The V end was cut by 0 bases, the J end by 10 bases, with 22 bases between. The CDR3: CASSYSVFRGWGDSPLHF. The CDR3 DNA is TGTGCCAGCAGTTACTCGGTTTTTCGTGGGTGGGGAGACTCACCCCTCCACTTT.

The gene calls are TRBV6-1 and TRBJ1-2, with D hard to call. Germline lookup yields CDR1 MNHNS and CDR2 SASEGT. The CDR3 length is 14 residues. The V and J ends lost 0 bases and 0 bases respectively, with 5 bases between them. The CDR3 DNA reads as TGTGCCAGCAGTGAAGCACGAGCTAACTATGGCTACACCTTC. This encodes CASSEARANYGYTF.

J is TRBJ1-3 and V is TRBV11-2; D unresolved. Germline assignment: CDR1 SGHAT and CDR2 FQNNGV. This CDR3 is 12 amino acids long. Between the trimmed V and J ends, which lost 3 bases and 4 bases, there was a span of 4 bases. The CDR3 loop reads CASSFTGNTIYF. DNA for the CDR3: TGTGCCAGCAGCTTTACAGGAAACACCATATATTTT.

The chain is built from TRBV3-1 (or the pseudogene TRBV3-2) and TRBJ2-3; D uncertain. Trimming shortened V by 5 bases and J by 6 bases, and 15 bases separated the two germline ends. In germline, CDR1 is LGHDT, CDR2 YNNKEL (reference sequence). The CDR3 contains 14 residues. For the CDR3, the DNA is TGTGCCAGCAGCTACTACGCTCGGTCGGATACGCAGTATTTT. Translating gives CASSYYARSDTQYF.

The chain employs TRBV27 and TRBJ2-7; 9 bases align to TRBD1. The CDR3 length is 16 residues. The germline CDR1 and CDR2 sequences are MNHEY and SMNVEV (reference sequence). Losses at the gene ends were 5 bases for V and 0 bases for J; bases not matched to a gene: 8. The CDR3 region has the DNA TGTGCCAGCAGTCGCAGCCGGGACAGGGTCTCCTACGAGCAGTACTTC. Translated: CASSRSRDRVSYEQYF.

The V and J genes are TRBV2 and TRBJ2-7, with D possibly TRBD1 on 6 matching bases. The V end was cut by 11 bases, the J end by 0 bases, with 20 bases between. CDR3 size: 15 residues. CDR1 and CDR2 from the germline V gene are SNHLY and FYNNEI. CDR3 residues: CAAAARRGGSYEQYF. CDR3 nucleotide sequence: TGTGCCGCCGCAGCGCGCCGAGGGGGCTCCTACGAGCAGTACTTC. The entire variable domain, with the rest obtained from reference TRBV2 and TRBJ2-7, is as follows: EPEVTQTPSHQVTQMGQEVILRCVPISNHLYFYWYRQILGQKVEFLVSFYNNEISEKSEIFDDQFSVERPDGSNFTLKIRSTKLEDSAMYFCAAAARRGGSYEQYFGPGTRLTVT.